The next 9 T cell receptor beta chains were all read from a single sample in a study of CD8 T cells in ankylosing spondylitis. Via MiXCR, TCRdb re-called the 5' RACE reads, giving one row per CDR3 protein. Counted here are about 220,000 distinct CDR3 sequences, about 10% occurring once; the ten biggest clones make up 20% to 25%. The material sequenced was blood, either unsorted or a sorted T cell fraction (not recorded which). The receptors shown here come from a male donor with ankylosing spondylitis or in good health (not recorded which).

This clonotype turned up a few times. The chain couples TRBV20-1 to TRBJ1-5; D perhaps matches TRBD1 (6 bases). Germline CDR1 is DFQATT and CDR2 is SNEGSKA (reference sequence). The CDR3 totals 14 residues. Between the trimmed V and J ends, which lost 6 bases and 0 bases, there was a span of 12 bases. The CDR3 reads CSAGGTNSNQPQHF. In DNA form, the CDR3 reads TGCAGTGCCGGTGGGACAAATAGCAATCAGCCCCAGCATTTT.

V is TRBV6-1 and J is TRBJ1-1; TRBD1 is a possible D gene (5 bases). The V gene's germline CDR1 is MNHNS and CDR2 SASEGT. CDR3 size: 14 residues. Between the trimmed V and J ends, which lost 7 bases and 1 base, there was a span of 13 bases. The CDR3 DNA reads TGTGCCAGCAAGCTGGGACGGTCGAACACTGAAGCTTTCTTT. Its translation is CASKLGRSNTEAFF.

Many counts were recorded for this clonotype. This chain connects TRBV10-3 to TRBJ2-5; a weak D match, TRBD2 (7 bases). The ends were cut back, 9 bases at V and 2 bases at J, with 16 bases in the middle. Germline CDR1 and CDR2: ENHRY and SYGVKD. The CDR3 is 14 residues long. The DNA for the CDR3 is TGTGCCATTTCTGGGGGGGCCGGGCAAGAGACCCAGTACTTC. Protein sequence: CAISGGAGQETQYF.

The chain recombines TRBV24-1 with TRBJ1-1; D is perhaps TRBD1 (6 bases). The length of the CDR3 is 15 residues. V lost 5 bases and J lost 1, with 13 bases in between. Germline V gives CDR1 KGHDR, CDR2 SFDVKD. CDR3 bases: TGTGCCACCAGTGCGGGGGGGCGGGCGAACACTGAAGCTTTCTTT. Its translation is CATSAGGRANTEAFF.

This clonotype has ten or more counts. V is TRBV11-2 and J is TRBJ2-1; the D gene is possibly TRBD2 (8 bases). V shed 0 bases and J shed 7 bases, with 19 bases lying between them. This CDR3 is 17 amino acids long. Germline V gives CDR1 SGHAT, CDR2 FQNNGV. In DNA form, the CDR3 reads TGTGCCAGCAGCTTAGACTCGCGGGGGGTGGACAGGAATGAGCAGTTCTTC. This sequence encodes CASSLDSRGVDRNEQFF.

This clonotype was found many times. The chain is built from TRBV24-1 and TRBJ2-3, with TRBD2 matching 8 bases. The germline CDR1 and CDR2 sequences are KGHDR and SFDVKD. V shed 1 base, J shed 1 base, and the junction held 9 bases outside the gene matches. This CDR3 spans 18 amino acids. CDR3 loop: CATSDFDRGGPRTDTQYF. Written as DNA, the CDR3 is TGTGCCACCAGTGATTTTGATCGGGGGGGCCCGCGCACAGATACGCAGTATTTT.

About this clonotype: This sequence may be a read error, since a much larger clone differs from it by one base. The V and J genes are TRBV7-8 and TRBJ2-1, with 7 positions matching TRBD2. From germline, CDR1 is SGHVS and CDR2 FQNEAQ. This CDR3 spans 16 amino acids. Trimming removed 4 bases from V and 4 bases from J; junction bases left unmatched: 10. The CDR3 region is CASSSVGLTGYNEQFF. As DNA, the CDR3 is TGTGCCAGCAGCTCGGTGGGACTAACGGGTTACAATGAGCAGTTCTTC.

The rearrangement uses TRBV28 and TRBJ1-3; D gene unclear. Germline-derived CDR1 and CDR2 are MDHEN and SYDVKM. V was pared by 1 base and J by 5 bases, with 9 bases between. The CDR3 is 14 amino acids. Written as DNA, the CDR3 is TGTGCCAGCAGTTTATTAGGACGGAGAAACACCATATATTTT. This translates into CASSLLGRRNTIYF.

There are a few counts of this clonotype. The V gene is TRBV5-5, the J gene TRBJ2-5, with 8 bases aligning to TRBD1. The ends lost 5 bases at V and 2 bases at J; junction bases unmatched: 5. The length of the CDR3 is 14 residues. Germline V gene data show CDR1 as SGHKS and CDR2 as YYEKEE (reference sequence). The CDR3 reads CASSIGQGQETQYF. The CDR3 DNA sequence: TGTGCCAGCAGTATCGGACAGGGACAAGAGACCCAGTACTTC.